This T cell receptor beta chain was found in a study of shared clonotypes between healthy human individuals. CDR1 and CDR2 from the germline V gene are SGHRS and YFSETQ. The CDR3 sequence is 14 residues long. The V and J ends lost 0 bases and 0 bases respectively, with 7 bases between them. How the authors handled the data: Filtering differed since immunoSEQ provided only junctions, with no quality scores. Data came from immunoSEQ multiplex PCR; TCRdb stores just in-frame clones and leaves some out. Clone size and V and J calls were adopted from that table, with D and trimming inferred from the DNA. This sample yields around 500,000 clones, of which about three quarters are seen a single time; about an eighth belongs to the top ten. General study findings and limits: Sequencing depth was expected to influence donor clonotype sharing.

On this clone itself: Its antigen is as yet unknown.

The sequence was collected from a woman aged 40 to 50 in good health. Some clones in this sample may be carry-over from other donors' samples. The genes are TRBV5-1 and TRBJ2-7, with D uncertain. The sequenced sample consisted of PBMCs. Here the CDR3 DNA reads TGCGCCAGCAGCTTGGCCGCTAACTCCTACGAGCAGTACTTC. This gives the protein CASSLAANSYEQYF.